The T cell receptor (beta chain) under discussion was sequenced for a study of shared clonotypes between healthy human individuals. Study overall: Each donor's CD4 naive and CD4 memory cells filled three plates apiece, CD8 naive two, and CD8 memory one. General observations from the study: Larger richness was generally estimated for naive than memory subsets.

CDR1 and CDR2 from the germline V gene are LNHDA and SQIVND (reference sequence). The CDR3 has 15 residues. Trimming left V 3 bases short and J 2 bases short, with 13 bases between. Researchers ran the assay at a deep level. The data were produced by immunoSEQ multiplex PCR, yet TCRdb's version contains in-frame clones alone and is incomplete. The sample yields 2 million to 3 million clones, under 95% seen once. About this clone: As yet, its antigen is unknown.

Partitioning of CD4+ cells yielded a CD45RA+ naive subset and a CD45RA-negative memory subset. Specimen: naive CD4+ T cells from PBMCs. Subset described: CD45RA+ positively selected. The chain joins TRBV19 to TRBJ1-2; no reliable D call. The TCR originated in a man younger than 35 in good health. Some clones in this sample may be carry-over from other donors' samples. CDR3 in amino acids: CASSMSTLVNYGYTF. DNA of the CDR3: TGTGCCAGTAGTATGTCGACCCTCGTCAACTATGGCTACACCTTC.